Shown below are 19 T cell receptor beta chains from a single sample sequenced in a study of blood T cell repertoires in COVID-19. Libraries were prepared by immunoSEQ multiplex PCR; TCRdb keeps only in-frame clonotypes and omits some of them. The table records 84,000 or so clones, approximately 92% of them present only once. Sequencing used peripheral blood. The receptor source for this set is a woman aged 55-75 years with active COVID-19.

The CDR3, as DNA: TGTGCCAGCAGTCTAAAAGGCGGAAACTATGGCTACACCTTC. The encoded protein is CASSLKGGNYGYTF. The chain combines TRBV28 with TRBJ1-2; the D is unclear. The CDR3 length is 14 residues. Trimming left V 5 bases short and J 2 bases short, with 12 bases between. CDR1 and CDR2 from the germline V gene are MDHEN and SYDVKM.

The chain links TRBV9 to TRBJ2-2; D is tentatively TRBD1 or TRBD2 (6 bases each). V lost 4 bases and J lost 0, with 13 bases in between. Germline V gene sequence: CDR1 SGDLS, CDR2 YYNGEE. CDR3 length: 16 residues. CDR3 DNA sequence: TGTGCCAGCAGCATAGGGGGGCACGCGAACACCGGGGAGCTGTTTTTT. Its translation: CASSIGGHANTGELFF. Drawing the rest from reference TRBV9 and TRBJ2-2, the complete variable domain is DSGVTQTPKHLITATGQRVTLRCSPRSGDLSVYWYQQSLDQGLQFLIQYYNGEERAKGNILERFSAQQFPDLHSELNLSSLELGDSALYFCASSIGGHANTGELFFGEGSRLTVL.

This clone was detected only once. The chain employs TRBV30 and TRBJ1-1, with D uncertain. Trimming left V 3 bases short and J 0 bases short, with 17 bases between. This CDR3 has 16 amino acids. Germline-derived CDR1 and CDR2 are GTSNPN and SVGIG (reference sequence). Written as DNA, the CDR3 is TGTGCCTGGAGCGAAAACACGGGGTGGATGAACACTGAAGCTTTCTTT. This gives the protein CAWSENTGWMNTEAFF.

The chain has TRBV6-2 or TRBV6-3 and TRBJ2-1; a possible D gene is TRBD2 (6 bases). This CDR3 has 16 residues. The germline CDR1 and CDR2 sequences are MNHEY and SVGEGT. V lost 6 bases and J 8 bases, leaving 23 bases between the germline ends. The CDR3 sequence is CASSSRTTSIQDEQFF. The CDR3 DNA reads as TGTGCCAGCAGCTCCCGGACTACCTCTATCCAGGATGAGCAGTTCTTC.

The gene calls are TRBV3-1 (or the pseudogene TRBV3-2) and TRBJ2-5; 10 nucleotides line up with TRBD2. V shed 4 bases and J 4 bases; nucleotides not matched to a gene: 6. Germline V gene lookup returns CDR1 LGHDT and CDR2 YNNKEL (reference sequence). The CDR3 length is 15 residues. In DNA form, the CDR3 reads TGTGCCAGCAGCCCTAGCGGGAGTGGCGGAGAGACCCAGTACTTC. Translation: CASSPSGSGGETQYF.

V gene TRBV6-5 combines with J gene TRBJ1-2, with 7 bases aligning to TRBD1. The CDR3 is 16 residues long. The trim removed 2 bases at V and 0 bases at J, leaving 6 bases unmatched. Germline V gene data show CDR1 as MNHEY and CDR2 as SVGAGI. The CDR3 reads CASSYTTGATNYGYTF. The CDR3, as DNA: TGTGCCAGCAGTTACACCACAGGGGCTACTAACTATGGCTACACCTTC.

The rearrangement joins TRBV11-2 to TRBJ1-6; weak D call: TRBD1 (5 bases). The CDR3 length is 16 residues. Trimming took 5 bases from V and 7 from J, leaving 18 bases between them. Germline V lookup: CDR1 SGHAT, CDR2 FQNNGV. Written as DNA, the CDR3 is TGTGCCAGCAGCCTCGTGGGGGGGGTCAGGAATTCACCCCTCCACTTT. It codes for CASSLVGGVRNSPLHF.

This clone occurred once. The chain employs TRBV2 and TRBJ1-6; no clear D gene. This CDR3 is 13 amino acids long. The V gene's germline CDR1 is SNHLY and CDR2 FYNNEI. Deletions cut 6 bases from V and 6 bases from J, with 9 bases between. CDR3 amino acids: CASRWLLNSPLHF. The CDR3 DNA is TGTGCCAGCAGATGGCTGCTTAATTCACCCCTCCACTTT.

J is TRBJ1-2 and V is TRBV18, with D hard to call. CDR3 length: 15 amino acids. Trimming pared 2 bases from V and 4 bases from J, leaving 14 bases between. The germline V gene has CDR1 KGHSH and CDR2 LQKENI. CDR3 amino acids: CASSPRVGAGYGYTF. DNA for the CDR3: TGTGCCAGCTCACCAAGGGTCGGCGCGGGCTATGGCTACACCTTC.

The chain is built from TRBV6-5 and TRBJ2-2; D call uncertain. V lost 6 bases, J lost 5 bases, and 10 bases lay in between. Germline lookup yields CDR1 MNHEY and CDR2 SVGAGI. This CDR3 is 13 amino acids long. The CDR3 DNA sequence: TGTGCCAGCAGCATCGAGCTTACCGGGGAGCTGTTTTTT. Translation: CASSIELTGELFF.

V is TRBV7-8 and J is TRBJ1-4, with D possibly being TRBD1 (5 bases). V lost 3 bases to trimming and J lost 5 bases, with 13 bases between them. Germline lookup yields CDR1 SGHVS and CDR2 FQNEAQ. The CDR3 totals 15 residues. The CDR3 DNA follows: TGTGCCAGCAGCTTGGGGGGTGTCTTCAATGAAAAACTGTTTTTT. This gives the protein CASSLGGVFNEKLFF.

This chain links TRBV7-9 with TRBJ1-1; D is unresolved. Trimming pared 5 bases from V and 0 bases from J, leaving 10 bases between. The CDR3 is 14 residues long. Germline CDR1 is SEHNR and CDR2 is FQNEAQ (reference sequence). The CDR3 nucleotides read TGTGCCAGCAGCCCCTCCTTTTTGAACACTGAAGCTTTCTTT. It specifies CASSPSFLNTEAFF.

The chain joins TRBV5-4 to TRBJ2-5, with 8 nucleotides matching TRBD1. This CDR3 spans 16 amino acids. Trimming took 4 bases from V and 5 from J; bases not matched to a gene: 13. Looked up from germline, CDR1 is SGHNT and CDR2 is YYREEE (reference sequence). DNA of the CDR3: TGTGCCAGCAGCCCGATGGCGGCAGGGGGCGCGGAGACCCAGTACTTC. It codes for CASSPMAAGGAETQYF.

V gene TRBV3-1 (or the pseudogene TRBV3-2) combines with J gene TRBJ2-3; tentative D call: TRBD1 (6 bases). This CDR3 has 15 amino acids. V dropped 4 bases and J dropped 0 bases, with 11 bases sitting between them. Germline values: CDR1 LGHDT, CDR2 YNNKEL (reference sequence). CDR3 amino acids: CASSPRRGSTDTQYF. The DNA of the CDR3 is TGTGCCAGCAGCCCCCGCAGGGGAAGCACAGATACGCAGTATTTT.

The chain uses TRBV5-1 and TRBJ1-1, with TRBD1 matching over 9 bases. This CDR3 spans 16 amino acids. Germline assignment: CDR1 SGHRS and CDR2 YFSETQ. Trimming at V came to 3 bases and at J to 5 bases, leaving 11 bases not matched to a gene. CDR3 bases: TGCGCCAGCAGCTACACAGGGGGCGAAAGGGGAACTGAAGCTTTCTTT. Protein: CASSYTGGERGTEAFF.

The rearrangement joins TRBV5-1 to TRBJ1-1, with 7 bases identical to TRBD1. J lost 4 bases, V lost 4 bases, and 10 bases had no gene match. Germline V gives CDR1 SGHRS, CDR2 YFSETQ. The CDR3 covers 15 residues. The CDR3 loop reads CASSLRQGRGTEAFF. In nucleotides, the CDR3 is TGCGCCAGCAGCCTACGACAGGGCAGGGGCACTGAAGCTTTCTTT.

The rearrangement links TRBV5-1 to TRBJ2-1, with 7 bases aligning to TRBD1. The CDR3 runs 15 residues. Trimming at V came to 4 bases and at J to 7 bases, leaving 11 bases not matched to a gene. Germline CDR1 SGHRS, CDR2 YFSETQ. The CDR3 is CASSGTGVTRNEQFF. CDR3 bases: TGCGCCAGCAGCGGTACAGGGGTGACTCGAAATGAGCAGTTCTTC.

The chain is built from TRBV28 and TRBJ2-7, with 8 nucleotides matching TRBD1. This CDR3 comprises 13 residues. Germline V CDR1 and CDR2: MDHEN, SYDVKM. V was pared by 9 bases and J by 6 bases, with 10 bases of the junction left unmatched. CDR3 sequence reads: CASRRAGGVEQYF. The CDR3 DNA reads as TGTGCCAGTAGACGGGCAGGGGGCGTCGAGCAGTACTTC.

The genes are TRBV7-9 and TRBJ2-7, with TRBD2 matching 8 bases. The CDR3 extends over 15 amino acids. Losses at the gene ends were 0 bases for V and 1 base for J; bases not matched to a gene: 2. Germline CDR1 SEHNR, CDR2 FQNEAQ (reference sequence). The CDR3 loop reads CASSLAASGSYEQYF. CDR3 nucleotides: TGTGCCAGCAGCTTAGCGGCTAGCGGGTCCTACGAGCAGTACTTC.